The entry that follows covers one TCR beta chain sequence. One end of the junction fails to match germline, which may point to a read error. At least 5 micrograms of total RNA were extracted per sample. This entry is derived from a study of blood T cells in healthy people across ages. The CDR3 loop spans 17 amino acids. The germline CDR1 and CDR2 sequences are DFQATT and SNEGSKA (reference sequence). A J-beta primer mix and a sample-barcoded 5' primer were used in a second PCR of about 7 to 12 cycles. A 12-random-nucleotide template-switch adaptor tagged each cDNA molecule. TCRdb ran MiXCR on the 5' RACE reads and lists one entry per CDR3 protein. Seen here are some 900,000 distinct CDR3 sequences, 40% to 60% observed once, and the top ten hold roughly 13%.

This rearrangement joins TRBV20-1 to TRBJ2-3; 14 nucleotides agree with TRBD2. The receptor's source is a young man in good health. Sequencing was carried out using blood. CDR3 bases: TGCAGTGCTAGAGCCGGGACTAGCGGGGGTTACACAAATACGCAGTATTTT. This sequence encodes CSARAGTSGGYTNTQYF.